A single sample gave rise to the 15 T cell receptor beta chains below, sequenced in a study of blood T cell repertoires in COVID-19. The data were produced by immunoSEQ multiplex PCR, yet TCRdb's version contains in-frame clones alone and is incomplete. The top ten clones hold approximately 2.6% of a sample with around 300,000 clones, 86% of them seen once. The source material was PBMCs or T cells enriched from blood (not recorded which). These receptors came from a woman in her late teens or twenties who had recovered from COVID-19.

J is TRBJ2-7 and V is TRBV5-6; possibly TRBD1 for D (5 bases). The germline CDR1 and CDR2 sequences are SGHDT and YYEEEE. The CDR3 runs to 14 residues. Trimming removed 4 bases at V and 1 base at J, with 12 bases between. The DNA of the CDR3 is TGTGCCAGCAGCACCCTTCAGGGTTCCTACGAGCAGTACTTC. Protein product: CASSTLQGSYEQYF.

The chain couples TRBV6-1 to TRBJ2-7, with 16 bases fitting TRBD2. Germline lookup yields CDR1 MNHNS and CDR2 SASEGT. The CDR3 consists of 18 residues. The ends lost 4 bases at V and 3 bases at J; junction bases unmatched: 9. In DNA, the CDR3 is TGTGCCAGCAGTGTATCCGGGACTAGCGGGAGGGCCCTCTACGAGCAGTACTTC. This codes for CASSVSGTSGRALYEQYF.

The CDR3 reads CASSMEGVFRYGYTF. DNA of the CDR3: TGTGCCAGTAGTATGGAAGGGGTATTCCGGTATGGCTACACCTTC. The chain is built from TRBV19 and TRBJ1-2; D is perhaps TRBD1 (5 bases). The CDR3 length is 15 residues. CDR1 is LNHDA and CDR2 is SQIVND in the germline V gene (reference sequence). V dropped 3 bases and J dropped 5 bases, with 16 bases sitting between them.

The chain has TRBV7-2 and TRBJ1-6; TRBD1 agrees at 7 bases. The CDR3 sequence is 15 residues long. Germline-derived CDR1 and CDR2 are SGHTA and FQGNSA. Trimming removed 2 bases from V and 9 bases from J; junction bases left unmatched: 7. For the CDR3, the DNA is TGTGCCAGCAGCTTAACGCGACAGGGCAGTTCACCCCTCCACTTT. It codes for CASSLTRQGSSPLHF.

There are a few counts of this clone. The chain links TRBV7-2 to TRBJ2-3; the match to TRBD2 covers 7 bases. The germline CDR1 and CDR2 sequences are SGHTA and FQGNSA. V was pared by 4 bases and J by 1 base, with 5 bases of the junction left unmatched. This CDR3 region has 15 residues. The CDR3 here is CASSYSGSRTDTQYF. CDR3 coding DNA: TGTGCCAGCAGCTATAGCGGGTCCCGCACAGATACGCAGTATTTT.

The genes are TRBV4-3 and TRBJ2-5; D is undetermined. Germline CDR1 and CDR2: LGHNA and YSLEER. There are 16 residues in the CDR3. V lost 4 bases, J lost 5 bases, and 20 bases lay in between. The CDR3 DNA reads TGCGCCAGCAGCCGTCGGTTCAGCCAGGCGCGCGAGACCCAGTACTTC. Residues: CASSRRFSQARETQYF.

The chain joins TRBV19 to TRBJ2-5; 8 bases map to TRBD2. This CDR3 region has 16 residues. V was clipped by 5 bases and J by 5 bases; unmatched bases: 13. Per germline, CDR1 LNHDA and CDR2 SQIVND (reference sequence). Here the CDR3 DNA reads TGTGCCAGTAGTTTCGCCCCGGGACTAGGAACGGAGACCCAGTACTTC. Its translation: CASSFAPGLGTETQYF.

This clone appeared a few times. This rearrangement joins TRBV29-1 to TRBJ1-4; D unresolved. This CDR3 has 14 residues. The ends were cut back, 5 bases at V and 7 bases at J, with 17 bases in the middle. CDR1 is SQVTM, CDR2 ANQGSEA, per germline. In nucleotides, the CDR3 is TGCAGCGTTTTCGAGGGAGGGAACGGTGAAAAACTGTTTTTT. This codes for CSVFEGGNGEKLFF.

The rearrangement uses TRBV7-8 and TRBJ2-5, with D tentatively TRBD2 (6 bases). The CDR3 consists of 18 residues. Trimming cost V 5 bases and J 0 bases, with 22 bases left between them. Germline CDR1 is SGHVS and CDR2 is FQNEAQ. The CDR3 sequence is CASSTAYPQGLHQETQYF. In DNA, the CDR3 is TGTGCCAGCAGCACCGCCTATCCTCAGGGACTGCACCAAGAGACCCAGTACTTC.

This clone was recorded only once. V usage is TRBV23-1 and J usage is TRBJ2-1; 7 positions match TRBD2. TRBV23-1 is marked as an open reading frame, function uncertain. This CDR3 is built from 19 residues. The V segment lost 4 bases and the J segment 10 bases; nucleotides outside the gene matches: 25. DNA for the CDR3: TGCGCCAGCAGTCCGTGCGGGAGACGGTGTGCGGGTTCCCAAGGGGAGCAGTTCTTC. Encoded protein: CASSPCGRRCAGSQGEQFF.

The sample holds a few counts of this clone. This rearrangement joins TRBV7-3 to TRBJ2-1; possible D gene TRBD1, 6 bases. Trimming took off 5 bases at V and 6 bases at J, with 17 bases between the two ends. The CDR3 contains 15 residues. The germline V gene has CDR1 SGHTA and CDR2 FQGTGA. The chain's CDR3 is CASSKDTGTGNEQFF. CDR3 coding DNA: TGTGCCAGCAGCAAAGATACAGGGACCGGCAATGAGCAGTTCTTC. Complete variable domain (other parts from reference TRBV7-3 and TRBJ2-1): GAGVSQTPSNKVTEKGKYVELRCDPISGHTALYWYRQSLGQGPEFLIYFQGTGAADDSGLPNDRFFAVRPEGSVSTLKIQRTERGDSAVYLCASSKDTGTGNEQFFGPGTRLTVL.

This rearrangement joins TRBV4-1 to TRBJ1-1; D not certain. There are 16 residues in the CDR3. Germline CDR1 and CDR2: MGHRA and YSYEKL. V was cut by 0 bases and J by 0 bases, with 11 bases left in between. The DNA of the CDR3 is TGCGCCAGCAGCCAAGATGCCAGCGGATTGAACACTGAAGCTTTCTTT. Encoded protein: CASSQDASGLNTEAFF.

The chain recombines TRBV4-2 with TRBJ2-7; 7 nucleotides line up with TRBD2. Germline V gene sequence: CDR1 LGHNA, CDR2 YNFKEQ. The CDR3 spans 14 residues. Trimming cost V 4 bases and J 6 bases; bases outside gene matches: 9. The CDR3 nucleotides are TGTGCCAGCAGCCGCGGACTAGAGGTGTTCGAGCAGTACTTC. Translated, it gives CASSRGLEVFEQYF.

This clone is a singleton in its sample. The chain links TRBV27 to TRBJ2-1; 10 bases match TRBD2. The V gene's germline CDR1 is MNHEY and CDR2 SMNVEV (reference sequence). The CDR3 loop spans 13 amino acids. Unmatched junction bases numbered 3, after V lost 6 bases and J lost 7 bases. Written as DNA, the CDR3 is TGTGCCAGCAGGCTAGCGGGAGAGAATGAGCAGTTCTTC. It yields the protein CASRLAGENEQFF.

This chain connects TRBV9 to TRBJ2-1; 9 nucleotides match TRBD2. Germline V CDR1 and CDR2: SGDLS, YYNGEE. This CDR3 is 19 amino acids long. V trimming: 4 bases; J trimming: 5 bases; junction bases outside the gene matches: 19. CDR3 coding DNA: TGTGCCAGCAGCCCCCGCCCCCTACTAGCGGGTCGATCGGACAATGAGCAGTTCTTC. Translated: CASSPRPLLAGRSDNEQFF.